This entry lists 26 T cell receptor beta chains sequenced from one sample in a study of cytomegalovirus exposure and HLA in healthy donors. PCR used 60 Vbeta primers and 13 Jbeta primers. The protocol was immunoSEQ multiplex PCR, while the TCRdb copy is restricted to in-frame clones and leaves out a portion. The sample includes about 130,000 clones, around three quarters seen only once; the top ten take 0.95% to 1.5%. The specimen sequenced was PBMCs. The receptors originated from a female donor in good health and CMV-seronegative.

This sequence joins TRBV11-1 and TRBJ1-2, with 12 bases fitting TRBD1. V shed 5 bases, J shed 3 bases, and the junction held 10 bases outside the gene matches. The CDR3 has 17 amino acids. Germline V gene lookup returns CDR1 SGHAT and CDR2 FQDESV (reference sequence). The DNA for the CDR3 is TGTGCCAGCAGCCTTAACCGGGACAGGGGGCGATACTATGGCTACACCTTC. This translates into CASSLNRDRGRYYGYTF.

The rearrangement joins TRBV11-2 to TRBJ2-7; 10 nucleotides align to TRBD2. Germline CDR1 SGHAT, CDR2 FQNNGV. The CDR3 totals 16 residues. Unmatched junction bases numbered 12, after V lost 5 bases and J lost 5 bases. CDR3 DNA: TGTGCCAGCAGCCCCCGACTAGCGGGCCCCCGGAACGAGCAGTACTTC. This codes for CASSPRLAGPRNEQYF.

This clone was observed a handful of times. V and J are TRBV11-2 and TRBJ2-1; tentatively, D is TRBD2 (6 bases). CDR3 length: 18 residues. Germline loops: CDR1 SGHAT, CDR2 FQNNGV. V lost 4 bases, J lost 6 bases, and 25 bases lay in between. CDR3: CASSSSGLGRGGSNEQFF. DNA of the CDR3: TGTGCCAGCAGCTCAAGTGGTCTAGGGCGCGGAGGGTCCAATGAGCAGTTCTTC. The whole variable domain, filled in from reference TRBV11-2 and TRBJ2-1, reads EAGVAQSPRYKIIEKRQSVAFWCNPISGHATLYWYQQILGQGPKLLIQFQNNGVVDDSQLPKDRFSAERLKGVDSTLKIQPAKLEDSAVYLCASSSSGLGRGGSNEQFFGPGTRLTVL.

This chain links TRBV6-4 with TRBJ2-2; weak D call: TRBD1 (6 bases). This CDR3 has 14 residues. Germline V lookup: CDR1 MRHNA, CDR2 SNTAGT. Trimming cost V 3 bases and J 1 base, with 6 bases left between them. The CDR3 DNA is TGTGCCAGCAGTGAGGGACAGAACACCGGGGAGCTGTTTTTT. This translates into CASSEGQNTGELFF.

V and J are TRBV6-5 and TRBJ1-2; D is perhaps TRBD1 (5 bases). V shed 1 base and J shed 2 bases, with 11 bases lying between them. This CDR3 has 15 amino acids. Germline CDR1 is MNHEY and CDR2 is SVGAGI. The CDR3 DNA reads as TGTGCCAGCAGTTACTTCACAGGAAAAAACTATGGCTACACCTTC. It codes for CASSYFTGKNYGYTF.

The chain carries TRBV14 and TRBJ2-5; D remains ambiguous. The CDR3 has 13 residues. Germline loops: CDR1 SGHDN, CDR2 FVKESK. Trimming shortened V by 4 bases and J by 2 bases, and 8 bases separated the two germline ends. In DNA, the CDR3 is TGTGCCAGCAGCCTTCTAATACAAGAGACCCAGTACTTC. As protein: CASSLLIQETQYF. The full variable domain, rest sourced from reference TRBV14 and TRBJ2-5, is EAGVTQFPSHSVIEKGQTVTLRCDPISGHDNLYWYRRVMGKEIKFLLHFVKESKQDESGMPNNRFLAERTGGTYSTLKVQPAELEDSGVYFCASSLLIQETQYFGPGTRLLVL.

The V and J genes are TRBV10-3 and TRBJ1-5; possible D gene TRBD1, 5 bases. Trimming cost V 3 bases and J 5 bases, with 17 bases left between them. The CDR3 runs 16 residues. The germline CDR1 and CDR2 sequences are ENHRY and SYGVKD. CDR3 in DNA: TGTGCCATCAGTGACTCCAGGGCAGGGTTTGATCAGCCCCAGCATTTT. Encoded protein: CAISDSRAGFDQPQHF.

The table lists this clone with a count of one. J is TRBJ1-1 and V is TRBV5-1; tentatively, D is TRBD1 (6 bases). The CDR3 runs to 14 residues. V lost 4 bases and J lost 2, with 12 bases in between. CDR1 and CDR2 from the germline V gene are SGHRS and YFSETQ. CDR3 region: CASSTRDINTEAFF. The CDR3 nucleotides are TGCGCCAGCAGCACCCGGGACATTAACACTGAAGCTTTCTTT.

The V and J genes are TRBV11-2 and TRBJ2-5; 9 bases fit TRBD1. Unmatched junction bases numbered 4, after V lost 5 bases and J lost 0 bases. The germline gives CDR1 SGHAT, CDR2 FQNNGV. The CDR3 is made up of 15 amino acids. The CDR3 is CASSRGTGHQETQYF. The CDR3 nucleotides read TGTGCCAGCAGCCGAGGGACAGGGCACCAAGAGACCCAGTACTTC.

The chain carries TRBV6-1 and TRBJ2-3; D unclear. CDR1 is MNHNS, CDR2 SASEGT, per germline. Trimming cost V 4 bases and J 1 base, with 9 bases left between them. The CDR3 covers 14 residues. In DNA, the CDR3 is TGTGCCAGCAGTGTACCCCGAGGCACAGATACGCAGTATTTT. Its protein is CASSVPRGTDTQYF.

The V and J genes are TRBV7-2 and TRBJ1-2; 7 nucleotides agree with TRBD1. There are 13 residues in the CDR3. The germline gives CDR1 SGHTA, CDR2 FQGNSA. V was pared by 1 base and J by 6 bases, with 2 bases of the junction left unmatched. Here the CDR3 DNA reads TGTGCCAGCAGCTTAGTGGGGACAGATGGCTACACCTTC. It is translated as CASSLVGTDGYTF.

The rearrangement joins TRBV28 to TRBJ1-1; TRBD1 might be the D (6 bases). The CDR3 length is 13 residues. V dropped 5 bases and J dropped 8 bases, with 15 bases sitting between them. From germline, CDR1 is MDHEN and CDR2 SYDVKM. CDR3 nucleotide sequence: TGTGCCAGCAGTCTGCAATCGGGACAAGAAGCTTTCTTT. Its translation: CASSLQSGQEAFF.

The chain combines TRBV2 with TRBJ2-7; D unclear. The CDR3 is made up of 13 amino acids. From germline, CDR1 is SNHLY and CDR2 FYNNEI. V was clipped by 7 bases and J by 2 bases, with 12 bases between them. CDR3 sequence: CASILGRPYEQYF. The CDR3 nucleotides are TGTGCCAGCATACTGGGCAGGCCCTACGAGCAGTACTTC.

The chain links TRBV18 to TRBJ1-2; D call uncertain. With 0 bases removed from V and 7 bases from J, the gap between germline ends came to 12 bases. Germline V CDR1 and CDR2: KGHSH, LQKENI. The CDR3 extends over 14 amino acids. Here the CDR3 reads CASSPPVAGIGYTF. CDR3 DNA: TGTGCCAGCTCACCACCGGTGGCGGGGATTGGCTACACCTTC.

The sample holds a few counts of this clone. The chain is built from TRBV30 and TRBJ2-7; 8 positions agree with TRBD2. The CDR3 consists of 13 residues. CDR1 GTSNPN and CDR2 SVGIG come from the germline V gene (reference sequence). With V trimmed by 3 bases and J by 4 bases, 5 bases remained unmatched. The DNA for the CDR3 is TGTGCCTGGAGCGCGGGGGGCGGGTACGAGCAGTACTTC. It specifies CAWSAGGGYEQYF. Drawing the rest from reference TRBV30 and TRBJ2-7, the complete variable domain is SQTIHQWPATLVQPVGSPLSLECTVEGTSNPNLYWYRQAAGRGLQLLFYSVGIGQISSEVPQNLSASRPQDRQFILSSKKLLLSDSGFYLCAWSAGGGYEQYFGPGTRLTVT.

The chain is built from TRBV4-1 and TRBJ2-3; 10 bases are shared with TRBD2. The CDR3 extends over 15 amino acids. Germline-derived CDR1 and CDR2 are MGHRA and YSYEKL. Germline trimming cut 2 bases from V and 5 bases from J; bases unmatched to any gene: 4. CDR3 DNA sequence: TGCGCCAGCAGCCAACTAGCGGGAGCGAGAGATACGCAGTATTTT. Protein sequence: CASSQLAGARDTQYF.

The chain has TRBV19 and TRBJ1-5; 10 bases align to TRBD1. The germline CDR1 and CDR2 sequences are LNHDA and SQIVND (reference sequence). The length of the CDR3 is 15 residues. Losses at the gene ends were 7 bases for V and 5 bases for J; bases not matched to a gene: 8. In nucleotides, the CDR3 is TGTGCCAGTACCGATGACAGGGGGCCGTATCAGCCCCAGCATTTT. Translating gives CASTDDRGPYQPQHF.

The chain carries TRBV7-8 and TRBJ2-1, with 8 nucleotides matching TRBD2. Germline CDR1 and CDR2: SGHVS and FQNEAQ. Trimming at V came to 5 bases and at J to 7 bases, leaving 10 bases not matched to a gene. This CDR3 region has 15 residues. The CDR3 reads CASSPGTRHSNEQFF. The CDR3 bases are TGTGCCAGCAGCCCCGGGACTAGACATTCTAATGAGCAGTTCTTC.

There are a few counts of this clone. The rearrangement links TRBV18 to TRBJ1-1; TRBD1 is a possible D gene (6 bases). The CDR3 extends over 15 amino acids. Trimming removed 0 bases at V and 5 bases at J, with 13 bases between. Per the germline V gene, CDR1 is KGHSH and CDR2 is LQKENI. DNA for the CDR3: TGTGCCAGCTCACCACCGGGGGCCATGTGGACTGAAGCTTTCTTT. The encoded protein is CASSPPGAMWTEAFF.

The V call is TRBV28, the J call TRBJ1-2; D gene unclear. The V gene's germline CDR1 is MDHEN and CDR2 SYDVKM. This CDR3 spans 14 amino acids. V dropped 4 bases and J dropped 4 bases, with 13 bases sitting between them. In DNA, the CDR3 is TGTGCCAGCAGTTCCGGTGGGAGAATCTATGGCTACACCTTC. This codes for CASSSGGRIYGYTF.

This chain uses TRBV7-3 with TRBJ1-2; D might be TRBD1 (6 bases). Germline V gene lookup returns CDR1 SGHTA and CDR2 FQGTGA. Deletions cut 11 bases from V and 3 bases from J, with 10 bases between. The CDR3 is 11 amino acids. In nucleotides, the CDR3 is TGTGCCCAGGGGATCTACTATGGCTACACCTTC. Amino acids: CAQGIYYGYTF.

This clone was counted once. The J gene is TRBJ1-2, the V gene TRBV5-4; 7 bases line up with TRBD1. Trimming took 1 base from V and 3 from J; bases not matched to a gene: 3. This CDR3 is built from 14 residues. Per the germline V gene, CDR1 is SGHNT and CDR2 is YYREEE (reference sequence). CDR3 region: CASSLKGTDYGYTF. DNA of the CDR3: TGTGCCAGCAGCTTGAAAGGGACAGACTATGGCTACACCTTC.

This chain uses TRBV9 with TRBJ1-2; D is unclear. The CDR3 contains 16 residues. V was clipped by 4 bases and J by 1 base, with 17 bases between them. From germline, CDR1 is SGDLS and CDR2 YYNGEE. The CDR3 reads CASSPSLGAINYGYTF. CDR3 coding DNA: TGTGCCAGCAGCCCCTCCTTGGGAGCGATTAACTATGGCTACACCTTC.

This clone was counted once. Germline is not matched at one junction end, which may reflect a read error. The chain combines TRBV7-9 with TRBJ1-1; no definite D call. The length of the CDR3 is 13 residues. Germline V CDR1 and CDR2: SEHNR, FQNEAQ (reference sequence). The CDR3: CSSSSFRNTEAFF. CDR3 DNA sequence: TGTTCCAGCAGCTCCTTCAGGAACACTGAAGCTTTCTTT.

The rearrangement uses TRBV30 and TRBJ1-2; perhaps TRBD1 as D (5 bases). Germline CDR1 is GTSNPN and CDR2 is SVGIG (reference sequence). The ends were cut back, 3 bases at V and 5 bases at J, with 19 bases in the middle. This CDR3 spans 15 amino acids. CDR3 sequence reads: CAWSRPPGGRYGYTF. The CDR3 DNA reads as TGTGCCTGGAGCAGACCCCCCGGGGGTCGATATGGCTACACCTTC.

V is TRBV12-5 and J is TRBJ2-1, with 8 bases lining up with TRBD1. V shed 0 bases, J shed 9 bases, and the junction held 19 bases outside the gene matches. The CDR3 has 19 residues. Germline V CDR1 and CDR2: LGHNT, FRNRAP. The CDR3, as DNA: TGTGCTAGTGGTTTGGTAGTTTCTTTCCAGGACAGGGTGTTAGGTGAGCAGTTCTTC. Residues: CASGLVVSFQDRVLGEQFF.